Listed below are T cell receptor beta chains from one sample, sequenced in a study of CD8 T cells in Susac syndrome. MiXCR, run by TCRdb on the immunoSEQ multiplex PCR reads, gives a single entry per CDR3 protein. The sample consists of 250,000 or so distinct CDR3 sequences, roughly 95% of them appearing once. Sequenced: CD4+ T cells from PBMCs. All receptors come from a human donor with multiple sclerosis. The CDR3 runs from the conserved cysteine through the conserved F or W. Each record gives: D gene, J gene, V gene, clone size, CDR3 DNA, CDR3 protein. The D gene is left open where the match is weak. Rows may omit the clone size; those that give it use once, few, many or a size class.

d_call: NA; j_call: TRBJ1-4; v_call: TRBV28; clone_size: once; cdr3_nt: TGTGCCAGCAGTGGGACCGGGACGAATGAAAAACTGTTTTTT; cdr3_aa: CASSGTGTNEKLFF
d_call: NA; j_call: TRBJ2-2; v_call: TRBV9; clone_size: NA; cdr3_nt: TGTGCCAGCAGCGTAGAAGGGCTTCCCGGGGAGCTGTTTTTT; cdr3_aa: CASSVEGLPGELFF
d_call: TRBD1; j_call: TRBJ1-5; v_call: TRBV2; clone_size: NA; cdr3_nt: TGTGCCAGCACCAGGGGGCCAGGCAATCAGCCCCAGCATTTT; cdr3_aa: CASTRGPGNQPQHF
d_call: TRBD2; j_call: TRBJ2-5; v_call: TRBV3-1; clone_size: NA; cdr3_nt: TGTGCCAGCCTTAAAGCGGGGGTCGGGGCCCAGTACTTC; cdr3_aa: CASLKAGVGAQYF
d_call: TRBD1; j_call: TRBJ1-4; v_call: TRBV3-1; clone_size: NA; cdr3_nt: TGTGCCAGCAGCCACACAGGGGCGGAAGGTGAAAAACTGTTTTTT; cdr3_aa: CASSHTGAEGEKLFF
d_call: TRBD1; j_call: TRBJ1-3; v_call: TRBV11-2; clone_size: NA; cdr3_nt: TGTGCCAGCAGCGCAGGGACAGGTGGAAACACCATATATTTT; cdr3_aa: CASSAGTGGNTIYF
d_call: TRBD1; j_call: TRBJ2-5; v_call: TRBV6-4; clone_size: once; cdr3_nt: TGTGCCAGCAGTGACCAGGGACAGCAAGAGACCCAGTACTTC; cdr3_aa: CASSDQGQQETQYF
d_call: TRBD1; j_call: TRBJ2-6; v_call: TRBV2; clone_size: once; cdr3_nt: TGTGCCAGCCGACAGGGTATGTCTGGGGCCAACGTCCTGACTTTC; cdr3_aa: CASRQGMSGANVLTF
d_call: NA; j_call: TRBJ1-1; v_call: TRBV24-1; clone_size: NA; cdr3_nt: TGTGCCACCAGTGGAGGGGGGAGGTTGAACACTGAAGCTTTCTTT; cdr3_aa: CATSGGGRLNTEAFF
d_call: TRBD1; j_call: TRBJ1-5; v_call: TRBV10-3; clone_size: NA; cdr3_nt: TGTGCCATCAGCAGGGGACAGGGCAATCAGCCCCAGCATTTT; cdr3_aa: CAISRGQGNQPQHF
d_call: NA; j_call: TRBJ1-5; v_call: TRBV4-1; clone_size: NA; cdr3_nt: TGCGCCAGCAGCCCTCCGGGGCGGCAGCATTTT; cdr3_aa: CASSPPGRQHF
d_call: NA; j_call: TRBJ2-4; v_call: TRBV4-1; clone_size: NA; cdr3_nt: TGCGCCAGCAGCCAATTCTCCTTACCCGGGATAGCCAAAAACATTCAGTACTTC; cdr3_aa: CASSQFSLPGIAKNIQYF
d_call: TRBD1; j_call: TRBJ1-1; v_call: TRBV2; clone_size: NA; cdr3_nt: TGTGCCAGAACCGGGACAGGGGCTAGGAACACTGAAGCTTTCTTT; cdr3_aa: CARTGTGARNTEAFF
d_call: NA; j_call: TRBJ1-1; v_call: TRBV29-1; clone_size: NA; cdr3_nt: TGCAGCTCTCAGGGGATTCTGAACACTGAAGCTTTCTTT; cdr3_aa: CSSQGILNTEAFF
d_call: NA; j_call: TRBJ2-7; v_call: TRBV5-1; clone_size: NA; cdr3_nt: TGCGCCAGCAGCATCGGACCAGACTACGAGCAGTACTTC; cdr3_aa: CASSIGPDYEQYF
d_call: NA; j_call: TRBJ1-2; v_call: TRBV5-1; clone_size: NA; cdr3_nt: TGCGCCAGCAGCTTGTTATTGGGCGGAAACTATGGCTACACCTTC; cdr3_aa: CASSLLLGGNYGYTF
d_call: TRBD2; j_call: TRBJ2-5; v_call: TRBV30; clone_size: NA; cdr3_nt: TGTGCCTGGAGTGGGACTAGCCCCGAGACCCAGTACTTC; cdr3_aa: CAWSGTSPETQYF
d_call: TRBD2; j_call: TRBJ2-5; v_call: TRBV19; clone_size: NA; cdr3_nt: TGTGCCAGTAGCCCGATTCGTAGCGGGGTTCGAGAGACCCAGTACTTC; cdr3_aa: CASSPIRSGVRETQYF
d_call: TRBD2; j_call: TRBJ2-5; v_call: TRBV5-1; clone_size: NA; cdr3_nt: TGCGCCAGCAGCGCCCAGTCACTAGCGGAAGAGACCCAGTACTTC; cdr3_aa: CASSAQSLAEETQYF
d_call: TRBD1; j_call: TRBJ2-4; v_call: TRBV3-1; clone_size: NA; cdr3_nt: TGTGCCAGCAGCCCTTCAGGGGGCGAAAGAAACATTCAGTACTTC; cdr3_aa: CASSPSGGERNIQYF
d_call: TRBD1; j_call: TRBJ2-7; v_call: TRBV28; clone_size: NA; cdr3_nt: TGTGCCAGCTTGGGGACAGGGACCTACGAGCAGTACTTC; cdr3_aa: CASLGTGTYEQYF
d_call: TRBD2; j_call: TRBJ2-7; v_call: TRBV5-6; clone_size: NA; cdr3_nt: TGTGCCAGCAGCTTGGACGGGGGGGCGGCTAGACGGCGCGAGCAGTACTTC; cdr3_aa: CASSLDGGAARRREQYF
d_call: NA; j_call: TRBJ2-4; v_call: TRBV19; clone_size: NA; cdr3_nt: TGTGCCAGTAGTTTCTCCAGCCTTGCCAAAAACATTCAGTACTTC; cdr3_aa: CASSFSSLAKNIQYF
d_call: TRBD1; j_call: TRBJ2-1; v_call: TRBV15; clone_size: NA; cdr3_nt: TGTGCCACCAGCAGAGGCAGGGGGCGCGACGGTGAGCAGTTCTTC; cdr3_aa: CATSRGRGRDGEQFF
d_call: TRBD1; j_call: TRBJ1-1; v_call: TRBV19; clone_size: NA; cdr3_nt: TGTGCCACAGGGGGGGGACCCCCCCTCGACCCATTTGAAGCTTTCTTT; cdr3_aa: CATGGGPPLDPFEAFF
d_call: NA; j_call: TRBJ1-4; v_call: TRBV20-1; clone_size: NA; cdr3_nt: TGCAGTGCTAGAGTAGGAGGACCCGATGAAAAACTGTTTTTT; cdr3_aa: CSARVGGPDEKLFF
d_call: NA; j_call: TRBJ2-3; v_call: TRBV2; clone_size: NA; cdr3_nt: TGTGCCAGCAGTGCCGGGATCCGGACAGATACGCAGTATTTT; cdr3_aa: CASSAGIRTDTQYF
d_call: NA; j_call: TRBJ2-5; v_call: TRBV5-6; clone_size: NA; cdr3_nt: TGTGCCAGCAGCTTGGACTATTACCAAGAGACCCAGTACTTC; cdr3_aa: CASSLDYYQETQYF
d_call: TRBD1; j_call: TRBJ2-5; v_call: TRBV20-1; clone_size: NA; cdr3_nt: TGCAGTGCCCTGAACCTCGGGACAGGGGCGTACCAAGAGACCCAGTACTTC; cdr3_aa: CSALNLGTGAYQETQYF
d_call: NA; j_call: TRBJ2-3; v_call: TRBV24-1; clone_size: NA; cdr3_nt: TGTGCCACCAGTGTGGGGGGGGCGACAGATACGCAGTATTTT; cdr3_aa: CATSVGGATDTQYF
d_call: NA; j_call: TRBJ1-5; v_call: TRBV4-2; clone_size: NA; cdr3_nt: TGTGCCAGCAGCCAAGGTCCGTTCGCGTCAGGCGATCAGCCCCAGCATTTT; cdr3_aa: CASSQGPFASGDQPQHF
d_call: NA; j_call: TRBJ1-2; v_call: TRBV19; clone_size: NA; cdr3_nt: TGTGCCCTGGAGGATAGGGCTTCTGGCTACACCTTC; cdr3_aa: CALEDRASGYTF
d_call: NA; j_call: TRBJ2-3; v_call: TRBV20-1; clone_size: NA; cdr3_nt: TGCAGTGCTAGAGGCCAGCCGACAGATACGCAGTATTTT; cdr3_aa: CSARGQPTDTQYF
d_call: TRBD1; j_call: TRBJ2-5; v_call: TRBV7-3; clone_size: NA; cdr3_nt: TGTGCCAGCAGCCTCACGACAGGGGGGAGAGAGACCCAGTACTTC; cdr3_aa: CASSLTTGGRETQYF
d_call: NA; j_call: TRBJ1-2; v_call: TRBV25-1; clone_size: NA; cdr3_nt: TGTGCCAGCAGTGGACCCAAGGGCTATGGCTACACCTTC; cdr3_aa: CASSGPKGYGYTF
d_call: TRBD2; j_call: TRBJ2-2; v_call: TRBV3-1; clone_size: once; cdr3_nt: TGTGCCAGCAGCCAACTGCCGGGACTAGCGGGAGGAATGAACACCGGGGAGCTGTTTTTT; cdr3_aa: CASSQLPGLAGGMNTGELFF
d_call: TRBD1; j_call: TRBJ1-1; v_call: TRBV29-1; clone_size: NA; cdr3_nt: TGCAGCGTTGAACGGCAGGGGGCTGAAGCTTTCTTT; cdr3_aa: CSVERQGAEAFF
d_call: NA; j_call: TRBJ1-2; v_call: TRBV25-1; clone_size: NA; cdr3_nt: TGTGCCAGCAGTGACCAGGGAGATGGCTACACCTTC; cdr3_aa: CASSDQGDGYTF
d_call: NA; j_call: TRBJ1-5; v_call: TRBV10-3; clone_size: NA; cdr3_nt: TGTGCCATCATGCTGGGGGATAGCAATCAGCCCCAGCATTTT; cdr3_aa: CAIMLGDSNQPQHF
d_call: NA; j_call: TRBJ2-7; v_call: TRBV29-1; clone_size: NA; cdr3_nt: TGCAGCGTTTACCACCGGACAGAAACCTACGAGCAGTACTTC; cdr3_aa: CSVYHRTETYEQYF
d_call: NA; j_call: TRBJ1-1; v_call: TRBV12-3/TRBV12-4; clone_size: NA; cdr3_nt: TGTGCCAGCACCGTCAGGCTGAACACTGAAGCTTTCTTT; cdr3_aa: CASTVRLNTEAFF
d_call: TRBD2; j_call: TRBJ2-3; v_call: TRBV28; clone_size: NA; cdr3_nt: TGTGCCAGCAGTAGCGGGAGATGGACAGATACGCAGTATTTT; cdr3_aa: CASSSGRWTDTQYF
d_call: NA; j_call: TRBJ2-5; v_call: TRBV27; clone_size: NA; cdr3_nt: TGTGCCAGCGGCCGGGGGCTTCAAACCCAGTACTTC; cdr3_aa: CASGRGLQTQYF
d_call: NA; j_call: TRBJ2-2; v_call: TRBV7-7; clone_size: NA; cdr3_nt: TGTGCCAGCAGCTTAGCGGGTCAGGGGCACACCGGGGAGCTGTTTTTT; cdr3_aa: CASSLAGQGHTGELFF
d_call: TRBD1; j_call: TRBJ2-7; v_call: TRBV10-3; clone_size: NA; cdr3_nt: TGTGCCATCAGCGGCGGGACAGGCCAATCTAGGAGCGAGCAGTACTTC; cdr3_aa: CAISGGTGQSRSEQYF
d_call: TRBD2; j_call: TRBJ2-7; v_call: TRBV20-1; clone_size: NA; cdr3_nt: TGCAGTGCAATCCCGCCGGGACTAGCGGGGGTATCCTACGAGCAGTACTTC; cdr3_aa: CSAIPPGLAGVSYEQYF
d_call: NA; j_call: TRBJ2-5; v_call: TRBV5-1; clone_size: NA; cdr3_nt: TGCGCCAGCAGCTTGTCTTCAGCCCCAGAGACCCAGTACTTC; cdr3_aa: CASSLSSAPETQYF
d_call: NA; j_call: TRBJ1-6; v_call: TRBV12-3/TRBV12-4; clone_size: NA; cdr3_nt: TGTGCCAGCAGTTTAACCAAGGGGGGGCTCAATAATTCACCCCTCCACTTT; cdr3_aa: CASSLTKGGLNNSPLHF